Listed below are T cell receptor beta chains from one sample, sequenced in a study of blood T cells in healthy people across ages. Each CDR3 protein is one row after TCRdb ran MiXCR on the 5' RACE reads. The sample records some 800,000 distinct CDR3 sequences, 20% to 25% being singletons. The same data also contributed to another study, on T cells of mothers and their children.

What was sequenced was blood. These receptors were obtained from a boy younger than 18 in good health. The CDR3 runs from the conserved cysteine through the conserved F or W. Each record gives: clone size, D gene, J gene, V gene, CDR3 protein, CDR3 DNA. A D gene is named only where the DNA matches it firmly. The size field is filled for only some rows; it gives once, few, many or a size class.

>NA|NA|TRBJ2-1|TRBV19
CASSISGSYNEQFF
TGTGCCAGTAGTATCTCAGGGTCCTACAATGAGCAGTTCTTC
>once|NA|TRBJ2-5|TRBV2
CASREHQETQYF
TGTGCCAGCAGAGAACACCAAGAGACCCAGTACTTC
>NA|NA|TRBJ2-7|TRBV21-1
CASSNGDAYEQYF
TGTGCCAGCAGCAATGGGGATGCCTACGAGCAGTACTTC
>NA|NA|TRBJ2-7|TRBV4-3
CASSQEPTYEQYF
TGCGCCAGCAGCCAAGAACCCACCTACGAGCAGTACTTC
>NA|NA|TRBJ1-3|TRBV12-3/TRBV12-4
CASSFGGPDGNTIYF
TGTGCCAGCAGTTTTGGGGGCCCGGATGGAAACACCATATATTTT
>NA|NA|TRBJ1-1|TRBV29-1
CSVPDKRSPEAFF
TGCAGCGTGCCGGACAAGAGAAGCCCTGAAGCTTTCTTT
>NA|NA|TRBJ2-5|TRBV7-2
CASSLGVGGSQVFF
TGTGCCAGCAGCTTAGGAGTCGGGGGTTCTCAAGTGTTCTTC
>few|NA|TRBJ1-4|TRBV3-1
CASSQLKGAATNEKLFF
TGTGCCAGCAGCCAACTCAAGGGAGCTGCAACTAATGAAAAACTGTTTTTT
>NA|TRBD1|TRBJ1-5|TRBV12-3/TRBV12-4
CASSQYRGSNQPQHF
TGTGCCAGCAGTCAATACAGGGGAAGCAATCAGCCCCAGCATTTT
>NA|TRBD1|TRBJ2-7|TRBV4-2
CASSQELGQGAYEQYF
TGTGCCAGCAGCCAAGAACTGGGACAGGGGGCATACGAGCAGTACTTC
>few|NA|TRBJ2-1|TRBV10-3
CAISLTGLTYNEQFF
TGTGCCATCAGTCTCACGGGTCTTACCTACAATGAGCAGTTCTTC
>NA|TRBD2|TRBJ2-1|TRBV4-3
CASSQGALAGGFNEQFF
TGCGCCAGCAGCCAAGGGGCGCTAGCGGGAGGATTCAATGAGCAGTTCTTC
>NA|NA|TRBJ2-5|TRBV29-1
CSVEGGAAYQETQYF
TGCAGCGTTGAAGGAGGGGCGGCCTACCAAGAGACCCAGTACTTC
>few|NA|TRBJ1-4|TRBV4-3
CASSQDEGSDEKLFF
TGCGCCAGCAGCCAAGATGAGGGCTCGGACGAAAAACTGTTTTTT
>NA|NA|TRBJ1-1|TRBV29-1
CSVEDTSTEAFF
TGCAGCGTTGAGGACACCAGCACTGAAGCTTTCTTT
>NA|NA|TRBJ2-1|TRBV4-1
CASSGPRGGGTPFGNEQFF
TGCGCCAGCAGCGGACCTAGGGGTGGCGGGACTCCGTTCGGCAATGAGCAGTTCTTC
>few|NA|TRBJ2-3|TRBV7-8
CASSLDFFRALADTQYF
TGTGCCAGCAGCTTAGATTTCTTCAGGGCCCTCGCAGATACGCAGTATTTT
>many|NA|TRBJ1-2|TRBV29-1
CSVDRSGKGSGYTF
TGCAGCGTTGATAGGTCGGGAAAAGGGAGTGGCTACACCTTC
>NA|NA|TRBJ1-2|TRBV5-1
CASSLRSGDPPGYTF
TGCGCCAGCAGCTTGAGGTCAGGGGACCCCCCTGGCTACACCTTC
>NA|NA|TRBJ2-5|TRBV7-8
CASSLETYGVETQYF
TGTGCCAGCAGCTTAGAGACTTACGGGGTGGAGACCCAGTACTTC
>few|TRBD1|TRBJ1-5|TRBV4-1
CASSQEGQGAQPQHF
TGCGCCAGCAGCCAGGAAGGACAGGGGGCTCAGCCCCAGCATTTT
>NA|TRBD1|TRBJ1-2|TRBV25-1
CASKTGEGRRFRGYTF
TGTGCCAGCAAGACAGGGGAGGGACGCCGGTTCCGGGGCTACACCTTC
>few|NA|TRBJ2-3|TRBV29-1
CSVVSRDPLGVADTQYF
TGCAGCGTTGTATCCCGGGACCCCCTCGGAGTGGCAGATACGCAGTATTTT
>few|NA|TRBJ1-4|TRBV21-1
CASNKGTGISNEKLFF
TGTGCCAGCAACAAGGGGACAGGGATTTCTAATGAAAAACTGTTTTTT